The clone carrying this T cell receptor (beta chain) was seen many times. This specimen belongs to a study of regulatory T cells in long-lasting Graves disease. Germline V lookup: CDR1 MNHNS, CDR2 SASEGT. Losses at the gene ends were 7 bases for V and 7 bases for J; bases not matched to a gene: 10. This CDR3 has 14 residues. Time point: persistent/refractory GD, antithyroid drugs over 5 years with positive TRAb. Extracted RNA from PBMCs served as the source of the TCR library. Building of the TCR beta libraries involved iRepertoire HTBI primers and Arm-PCR of CDR3 regions. Each CDR3 protein is one row after TCRdb ran MiXCR on the multiplex PCR reads. The data show a few hundred thousand distinct CDR3 sequences, with roughly 21% seen just once and around 7% held by the top ten.

Sequenced material: peripheral blood mononuclear cells (PBMCs), taken when the disease was refractory, from a patient treated with antithyroid drugs. The receptor comes from a female donor with Graves disease. The V gene is TRBV6-1, the J gene TRBJ1-2, with 9 nucleotides matching TRBD1. CDR3 DNA: TGTGCCAGCACTCAGCCGGACAGGGGCACTGGCTACACCTTC. This translates into CASTQPDRGTGYTF.